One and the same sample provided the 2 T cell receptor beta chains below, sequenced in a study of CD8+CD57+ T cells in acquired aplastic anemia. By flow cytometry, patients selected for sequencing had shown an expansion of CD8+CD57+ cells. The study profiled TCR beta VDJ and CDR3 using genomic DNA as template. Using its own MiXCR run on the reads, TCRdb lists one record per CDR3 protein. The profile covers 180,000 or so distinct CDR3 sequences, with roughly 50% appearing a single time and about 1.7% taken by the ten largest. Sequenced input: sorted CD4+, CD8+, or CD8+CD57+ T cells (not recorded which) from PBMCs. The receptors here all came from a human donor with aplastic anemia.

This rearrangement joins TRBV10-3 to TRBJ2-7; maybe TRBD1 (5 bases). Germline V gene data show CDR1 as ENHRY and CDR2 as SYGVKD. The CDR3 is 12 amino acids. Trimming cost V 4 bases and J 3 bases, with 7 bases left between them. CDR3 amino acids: CAISVQGYEQYF. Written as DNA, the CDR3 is TGTGCCATCAGTGTTCAGGGCTACGAGCAGTACTTC.

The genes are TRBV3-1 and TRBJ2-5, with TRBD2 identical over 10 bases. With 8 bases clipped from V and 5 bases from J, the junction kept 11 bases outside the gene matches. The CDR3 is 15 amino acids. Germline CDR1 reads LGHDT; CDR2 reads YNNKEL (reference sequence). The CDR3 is CASASGSIWRETQYF. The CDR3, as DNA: TGTGCCAGCGCTAGCGGGAGTATTTGGCGGGAGACCCAGTACTTC.